The 23 T cell receptor beta chains listed next were all sequenced from one sample in a study of graft-versus-host responses after intestinal transplantation. Assay used: immunoSEQ multiplex PCR; TCRdb lists only in-frame clones, some missing. The top ten clones hold around 3.9% of a sample with 15,000 or so clones, 65% to 80% of them seen once. Intraepithelial plus lamina propria lymphocytes were released by processing graft tissue. The starting material was ileum tissue, obtained approximately 27 days after intestinal transplant. The receptor source for this set is a human patient who received an intestinal transplant, so some T cells may come from the graft donor.

V and J are TRBV7-8 and TRBJ1-1; a weak D match, TRBD1 (5 bases). The CDR3 is 15 residues long. The germline V gene has CDR1 SGHVS and CDR2 FQNEAQ. Trimming cost V 0 bases and J 4 bases, with 12 bases left between them. In DNA form, the CDR3 reads TGTGCCAGCAGCTTAGCCCCCGGACACCTCACTGAAGCTTTCTTT. It is translated as CASSLAPGHLTEAFF.

The chain combines TRBV4-3 with TRBJ2-5; D possibly corresponds to TRBD2 (6 bases). V was pared by 1 base and J by 2 bases, with 11 bases between. The CDR3 is 15 amino acids. Germline V gives CDR1 LGHNA, CDR2 YSLEER. The CDR3 sequence: CASSQVRGYQETQYF. DNA for the CDR3: TGCGCCAGCAGCCAAGTACGGGGGTATCAAGAGACCCAGTACTTC.

This clone is a singleton in its sample. The chain couples TRBV14 to TRBJ2-1, with 7 bases fitting TRBD2. The V gene's germline CDR1 is SGHDN and CDR2 FVKESK. The trim removed 3 bases at V and 6 bases at J, leaving 8 bases unmatched. CDR3 size: 15 residues. The CDR3 DNA reads as TGTGCCAGCAGCCATCCAGCGGGGCTGCTCAATGAGCAGTTCTTC. This encodes CASSHPAGLLNEQFF.

The chain combines TRBV6-4 with TRBJ2-3; no reliable D call. This CDR3 contains 15 residues. Germline V gene data show CDR1 as MRHNA and CDR2 as SNTAGT. Trimming stripped 3 bases from V and 0 bases from J, with 10 bases between. CDR3 in DNA: TGTGCCAGCAGTGAGGCACTACTTAGCACAGATACGCAGTATTTT. As protein: CASSEALLSTDTQYF.

The genes are TRBV6-5 and TRBJ2-1; 8 nucleotides match TRBD2. Germline assignment: CDR1 MNHEY and CDR2 SVGAGI. CDR3 size: 14 residues. Trimming cost V 3 bases and J 7 bases; bases outside gene matches: 5. In DNA form, the CDR3 reads TGTGCCAGCAGTTATCCGGGGGGGACGAATGAGCAGTTCTTC. Amino acids: CASSYPGGTNEQFF.

The genes are TRBV6-5 and TRBJ2-7, with D maybe TRBD2 (5 bases). This CDR3 spans 13 amino acids. V lost 5 bases and J 5 bases, leaving 13 bases between the germline ends. CDR1 MNHEY and CDR2 SVGAGI come from the germline V gene. The CDR3 reads CASSALWRDEQYV. The CDR3 DNA follows: TGTGCCAGCAGTGCCCTTTGGCGGGACGAGCAGTACGTC.

This chain uses TRBV29-1 with TRBJ2-2; D may be TRBD2 (5 bases). The CDR3 extends over 15 amino acids. V was cut by 5 bases and J by 2 bases, with 15 bases left in between. Looked up from germline, CDR1 is SQVTM and CDR2 is ANQGSEA. Written as DNA, the CDR3 is TGCAGCGTTAGGAGTCCGGACTTCAACACCGGGGAGCTGTTTTTT. Protein: CSVRSPDFNTGELFF.

The chain couples TRBV27 to TRBJ1-2; TRBD1 matches at 9 bases. V shed 6 bases, J shed 4 bases, and the junction held 6 bases outside the gene matches. The CDR3 length is 14 residues. Looked up from germline, CDR1 is MNHEY and CDR2 is SMNVEV (reference sequence). The CDR3 here is CASRGRDRAYGYTF. The DNA of the CDR3 is TGTGCCAGCAGGGGGAGGGACAGGGCCTATGGCTACACCTTC.

This sequence joins TRBV11-1 and TRBJ2-1; 7 bases agree with TRBD2. The ends lost 8 bases at V and 0 bases at J; junction bases unmatched: 16. Looked up from germline, CDR1 is SGHAT and CDR2 is FQDESV (reference sequence). This CDR3 has 18 amino acids. The CDR3 bases are TGTGCCAGCGGCGGTGGGGGGGTATCCCCGAGCTCCTACAATGAGCAGTTCTTC. Amino acids: CASGGGGVSPSSYNEQFF.

Only one count was recorded for this clone. The rearrangement links TRBV6-6 to TRBJ2-1; TRBD1 matches 8 bases. V lost 4 bases and J lost 9; bases outside the gene matches: 2. Germline V gene data show CDR1 as MNHNY and CDR2 as SVGAGI (reference sequence). The CDR3 length is 12 residues. CDR3 loop: CASSSTGGEQFF. The DNA for the CDR3 is TGTGCCAGCAGTTCTACAGGGGGTGAGCAGTTCTTC.

This rearrangement joins TRBV28 to TRBJ2-7; 8 nucleotides line up with TRBD2. The V and J ends lost 3 bases and 4 bases, in that order; junction bases with no gene match: 5. From germline, CDR1 is MDHEN and CDR2 SYDVKM. The CDR3 contains 14 residues. The CDR3 DNA reads TGTGCCAGCAGTTTCGGAGCGGGAGAGTACGAGCAGTACTTC. This sequence encodes CASSFGAGEYEQYF.

V gene TRBV19 combines with J gene TRBJ1-1; D remains unclear. Between the trimmed V and J ends, which lost 7 bases and 3 bases, there was a span of 15 bases. CDR3 length: 14 amino acids. Germline loops: CDR1 LNHDA, CDR2 SQIVND (reference sequence). CDR3 in amino acids: CASTLPGFYTEAFF. DNA of the CDR3: TGTGCCAGTACCCTGCCGGGGTTTTACACTGAAGCTTTCTTT.

The chain carries TRBV29-1 and TRBJ1-1, with D uncertain. V lost 6 bases and J lost 10, with 15 bases in between. Germline V CDR1 and CDR2: SQVTM, ANQGSEA. CDR3 length: 11 residues. CDR3 amino acids: CSVDITRGAFF. The CDR3 DNA sequence: TGCAGCGTAGACATAACTCGGGGAGCTTTCTTT. Combining the CDR3 with reference TRBV29-1 and TRBJ1-1 gives the whole variable domain SAVISQKPSRDICQRGTSLTIQCQVDSQVTMMFWYRQQPGQSLTLIATANQGSEATYESGFVIDKFPISRPNLTFSTLTVSNMSPEDSSIYLCSVDITRGAFFGQGTRLTVV.

V and J are TRBV6-1 and TRBJ1-2; 7 bases are a match to TRBD1. Looked up from germline, CDR1 is MNHNS and CDR2 is SASEGT. The CDR3 length is 13 residues. Losses at the gene ends were 6 bases for V and 4 bases for J; bases not matched to a gene: 5. CDR3 loop: CASRMTGLYGYTF. The CDR3 DNA sequence: TGTGCCAGCAGGATGACAGGGCTCTATGGCTACACCTTC.

This clone appeared once. The chain has TRBV11-2 and TRBJ1-2; TRBD1 matches 8 bases. V was clipped by 2 bases and J by 8 bases; unmatched bases: 1. This CDR3 has 12 amino acids. The germline gives CDR1 SGHAT, CDR2 FQNNGV. The CDR3 region is CASSLQGAGYTF. CDR3 nucleotide sequence: TGTGCCAGCAGCTTACAGGGGGCGGGCTACACCTTC.

The V and J genes are TRBV7-9 and TRBJ2-2, with 9 bases fitting TRBD2. The ends lost 4 bases at V and 3 bases at J; junction bases unmatched: 12. The CDR3 totals 18 residues. Germline V gene sequence: CDR1 SEHNR, CDR2 FQNEAQ (reference sequence). CDR3 region: CASSSPHSTSGDTGELFF. CDR3 sequence (DNA): TGTGCCAGCAGCTCGCCCCATTCGACTAGCGGAGACACCGGGGAGCTGTTTTTT.

The J gene is TRBJ2-1, the V gene TRBV27; 7 nucleotides agree with TRBD2. V was clipped by 6 bases and J by 9 bases; unmatched bases: 14. CDR3 length equals 15 residues. The germline V gene has CDR1 MNHEY and CDR2 SMNVEV (reference sequence). The CDR3 spells CASRSPSGEWVEQFF. The CDR3 DNA follows: TGTGCCAGCAGATCACCGAGCGGGGAGTGGGTTGAGCAGTTCTTC.

This clone has a handful of counts. The chain recombines TRBV5-5 with TRBJ2-2, with 7 positions matching TRBD1. Germline-derived CDR1 and CDR2 are SGHKS and YYEKEE (reference sequence). CDR3 length: 15 amino acids. The V segment lost 4 bases and the J segment 0 bases; nucleotides outside the gene matches: 3. The CDR3 is CASSPTGTNTGELFF. CDR3 nucleotides: TGTGCCAGCAGCCCGACAGGGACGAACACCGGGGAGCTGTTTTTT.

V gene TRBV6-4 combines with J gene TRBJ1-1; TRBD1 agrees at 11 bases. Germline assignment: CDR1 MRHNA and CDR2 SNTAGT. Trimming cost V 6 bases and J 5 bases; bases outside gene matches: 11. This CDR3 is built from 16 residues. The CDR3, as DNA: TGTGCCAGCAGCTCAAGGGGGGGGACAGGGGGTACTGAAGCTTTCTTT. Its protein is CASSSRGGTGGTEAFF.

The chain combines TRBV5-1 with TRBJ2-2; TRBD2 matches at 11 bases. CDR1 is SGHRS, CDR2 YFSETQ, per germline. This CDR3 contains 16 residues. The junction had 3 bases not matched to a gene; V was cut back by 5 bases and J by 0 bases. The CDR3 loop is CASSSSGGPNTGELFF. CDR3 sequence (DNA): TGCGCCAGCAGTTCTAGCGGGGGGCCGAACACCGGGGAGCTGTTTTTT.

The chain links TRBV6-1 to TRBJ2-7; 8 positions match TRBD1. V lost 4 bases to trimming and J lost 0 bases; unmatched junction nucleotides: 2. This CDR3 comprises 14 residues. Germline assignment: CDR1 MNHNS and CDR2 SASEGT. CDR3 nucleotides: TGTGCCAGCAGTGCGACAGGGGTCTCCTACGAGCAGTACGTC. Translated, it gives CASSATGVSYEQYV.

This clone has just one count. The chain is built from TRBV5-4 and TRBJ1-1; TRBD1 might be the D (5 bases). The CDR3 totals 14 residues. From germline, CDR1 is SGHNT and CDR2 YYREEE (reference sequence). Trimming cost V 4 bases and J 7 bases, with 17 bases left between them. The CDR3 DNA reads TGTGCCAGCAGCCCACGGCCCAGGGAGGGTGAAGCTTTCTTT. Its translation: CASSPRPREGEAFF.

The chain links TRBV14 to TRBJ2-3, with D unclear. The V and J ends lost 4 bases and 5 bases respectively, with 16 bases between them. The V gene's germline CDR1 is SGHDN and CDR2 FVKESK. The CDR3 totals 15 residues. Here the CDR3 DNA reads TGTGCCAGCAGCCTTCTTCACACGGGTATAGATACGCAGTATTTT. The encoded protein is CASSLLHTGIDTQYF. The full variable domain, with the rest looked up from reference TRBV14 and TRBJ2-3, is EAGVTQFPSHSVIEKGQTVTLRCDPISGHDNLYWYRRVMGKEIKFLLHFVKESKQDESGMPNNRFLAERTGGTYSTLKVQPAELEDSGVYFCASSLLHTGIDTQYFGPGTRLTVL.